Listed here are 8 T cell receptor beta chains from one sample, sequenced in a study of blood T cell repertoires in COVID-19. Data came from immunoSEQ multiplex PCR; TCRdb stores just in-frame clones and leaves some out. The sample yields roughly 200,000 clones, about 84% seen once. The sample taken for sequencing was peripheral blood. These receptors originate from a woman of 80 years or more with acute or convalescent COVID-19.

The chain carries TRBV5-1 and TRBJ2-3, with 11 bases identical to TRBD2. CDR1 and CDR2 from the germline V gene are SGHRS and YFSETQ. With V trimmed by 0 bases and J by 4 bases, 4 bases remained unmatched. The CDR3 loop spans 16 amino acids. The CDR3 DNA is TGCGCCAGCAGCTTGGCTGTGACTAGCGGGGCAGATACGCAGTATTTT. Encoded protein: CASSLAVTSGADTQYF.

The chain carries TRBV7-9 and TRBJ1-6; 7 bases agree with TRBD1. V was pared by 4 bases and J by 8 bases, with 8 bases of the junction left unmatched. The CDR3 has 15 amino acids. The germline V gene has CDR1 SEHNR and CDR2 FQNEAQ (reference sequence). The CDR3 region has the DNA TGTGCCAGCAGCTCCCAGACAGGGCGGCATTCACCCCTCCACTTT. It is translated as CASSSQTGRHSPLHF.

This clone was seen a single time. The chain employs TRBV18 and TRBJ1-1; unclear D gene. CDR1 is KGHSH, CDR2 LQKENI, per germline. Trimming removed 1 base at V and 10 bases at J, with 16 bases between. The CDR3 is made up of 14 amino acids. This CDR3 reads CASSPRSVEGTAFF. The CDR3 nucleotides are TGTGCCAGCTCACCACGTTCGGTGGAGGGAACAGCTTTCTTT.

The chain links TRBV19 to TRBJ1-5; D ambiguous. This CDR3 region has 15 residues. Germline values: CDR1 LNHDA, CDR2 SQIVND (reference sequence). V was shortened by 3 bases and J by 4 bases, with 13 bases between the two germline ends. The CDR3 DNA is TGTGCCAGTAGTATCCTCGTGGGAGGTAATCAGCCCCAGCATTTT. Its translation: CASSILVGGNQPQHF. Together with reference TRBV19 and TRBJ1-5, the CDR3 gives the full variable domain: DGGITQSPKYLFRKEGQNVTLSCEQNLNHDAMYWYRQDPGQGLRLIYYSQIVNDFQKGDIAEGYSVSREKKESFPLTVTSAQKNPTAFYLCASSILVGGNQPQHFGDGTRLSIL.

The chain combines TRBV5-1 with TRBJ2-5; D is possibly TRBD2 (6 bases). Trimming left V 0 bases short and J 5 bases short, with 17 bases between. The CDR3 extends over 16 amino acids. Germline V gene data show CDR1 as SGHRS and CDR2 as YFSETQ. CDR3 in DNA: TGCGCCAGCAGCTTGGCCCCAGGGACTCCCGATGAGACCCAGTACTTC. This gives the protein CASSLAPGTPDETQYF. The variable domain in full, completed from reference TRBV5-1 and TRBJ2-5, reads KAGVTQTPRYLIKTRGQQVTLSCSPISGHRSVSWYQQTPGQGLQFLFEYFSETQRNKGNFPGRFSGRQFSNSRSEMNVSTLELGDSALYLCASSLAPGTPDETQYFGPGTRLLVL.

This CDR3 reads CSASGRARITDTQYF. The CDR3 nucleotides read TGCAGTGCTAGTGGGCGAGCGAGAATCACAGATACGCAGTATTTT. V is TRBV20-1 and J is TRBJ2-3, with unresolved D. CDR3 length equals 15 residues. The germline gives CDR1 DFQATT, CDR2 SNEGSKA (reference sequence). Trimming left V 3 bases short and J 2 bases short, with 15 bases between.

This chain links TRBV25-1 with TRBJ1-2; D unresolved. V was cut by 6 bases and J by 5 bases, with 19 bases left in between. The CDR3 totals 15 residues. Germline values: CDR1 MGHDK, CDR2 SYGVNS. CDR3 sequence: CASSPPAGGWYGYTF. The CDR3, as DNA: TGTGCCAGCAGCCCGCCGGCGGGAGGATGGTATGGCTACACCTTC.

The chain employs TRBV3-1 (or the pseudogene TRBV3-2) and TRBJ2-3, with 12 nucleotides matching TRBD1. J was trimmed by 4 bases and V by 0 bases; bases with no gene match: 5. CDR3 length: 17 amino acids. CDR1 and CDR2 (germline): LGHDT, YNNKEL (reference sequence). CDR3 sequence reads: CASSQDFGTGGADTQYF. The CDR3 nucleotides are TGTGCCAGCAGCCAAGATTTCGGGACAGGGGGCGCAGATACGCAGTATTTT.